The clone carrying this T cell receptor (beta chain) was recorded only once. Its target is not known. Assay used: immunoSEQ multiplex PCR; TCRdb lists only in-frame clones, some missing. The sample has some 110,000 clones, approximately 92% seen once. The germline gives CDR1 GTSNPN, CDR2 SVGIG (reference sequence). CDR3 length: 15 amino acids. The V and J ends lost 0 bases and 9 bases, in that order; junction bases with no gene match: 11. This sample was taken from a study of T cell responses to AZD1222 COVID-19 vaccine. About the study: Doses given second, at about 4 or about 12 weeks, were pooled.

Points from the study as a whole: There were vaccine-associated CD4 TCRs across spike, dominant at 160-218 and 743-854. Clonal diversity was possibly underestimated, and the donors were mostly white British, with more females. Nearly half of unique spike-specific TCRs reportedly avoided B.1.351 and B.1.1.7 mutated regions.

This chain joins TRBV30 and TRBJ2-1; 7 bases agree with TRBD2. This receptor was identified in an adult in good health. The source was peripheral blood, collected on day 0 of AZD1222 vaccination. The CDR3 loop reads CAWSVGGSIGGEQFF. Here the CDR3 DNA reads TGTGCCTGGAGTGTCGGCGGGAGCATAGGCGGTGAGCAGTTCTTC. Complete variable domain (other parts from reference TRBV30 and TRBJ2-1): SQTIHQWPATLVQPVGSPLSLECTVEGTSNPNLYWYRQAAGRGLQLLFYSVGIGQISSEVPQNLSASRPQDRQFILSSKKLLLSDSGFYLCAWSVGGSIGGEQFFGPGTRLTVL.